This T cell receptor beta chain is drawn from a study of blood T cell repertoires in COVID-19. CDR1 and CDR2 (germline): MNHEY, SVGAGI. CDR3 length: 14 amino acids. V was pared by 6 bases and J by 0 bases, with 12 bases between. In this sample, this clone turned up once. The protocol was immunoSEQ multiplex PCR, while the TCRdb copy is restricted to in-frame clones and leaves out a portion. The sample has around 58,000 clones, around nine tenths seen once. Material for sequencing was PBMCs or T cells enriched from blood (not recorded which). This receptor was obtained from a woman aged 35 to 49 who had recovered from COVID-19. The chain recombines TRBV6-5 with TRBJ2-7, with D tentatively TRBD1 (6 bases). The CDR3 protein is CASRGTSSSYEQYF. The DNA of the CDR3 is TGTGCCAGCAGGGGGACATCGAGCTCCTACGAGCAGTACTTC.